This entry lists 2 T cell receptor beta chains sequenced from one sample in a study of technical replicates of blood from a handful of donors. Profiling relied on immunoSEQ multiplex PCR, and the TCRdb table lists in-frame clones only, not all of them. The sample has some 74,000 clones; approximately 92% are singletons. The sample comprised T cells isolated from PBMCs. The receptors originated from a human donor in good health.

This clone was recorded a few times. V and J are TRBV4-1 and TRBJ1-1; no clear D. The ends were cut back, 3 bases at V and 1 base at J, with 3 bases in the middle. The CDR3 runs 12 residues. Germline CDR1 reads MGHRA; CDR2 reads YSYEKL. For the CDR3, the DNA is TGCGCCAGCAGCCAGCGGAACACTGAAGCTTTCTTT. The encoded protein is CASSQRNTEAFF.

This rearrangement joins TRBV4-1 to TRBJ2-1; no firm D call. The V gene lost 1 base and the J gene lost 7 bases, with 5 bases spanning the gap. Germline loops: CDR1 MGHRA, CDR2 YSYEKL. The CDR3 contains 12 residues. CDR3 region: CASSQVVNEQFF. CDR3 sequence (DNA): TGCGCCAGCAGCCAAGTCGTTAATGAGCAGTTCTTC.